The 10 T cell receptor beta chains in this list originate from one sample, sequenced in a study of T cell repertoires in cytomegalovirus infection. Each CDR3 protein is one row after TCRdb ran MiXCR on the reads. The sample shows approximately 320,000 distinct CDR3 sequences, approximately 9.5% of them seen only once. Sequenced: PBMCs. These receptors all come from a human donor in good health (CMV status not recorded). Some clones in this sample may be carry-over from other donors' samples.

This clonotype has only a few counts. This chain links TRBV3-1 with TRBJ2-2; TRBD2 matches 11 bases. Trimming removed 2 bases from V and 7 bases from J; junction bases left unmatched: 6. Germline V CDR1 and CDR2: LGHDT, YNNKEL (reference sequence). This CDR3 region has 16 residues. The CDR3 coding sequence is TGTGCCAGCAGCCAAACGACTAGCGGGAAAGGCGGGGAGCTGTTTTTT. It is translated as CASSQTTSGKGGELFF.

This clonotype showed up just a few times. The V gene is TRBV6-1, the J gene TRBJ2-7; D possibly corresponds to TRBD1 (5 bases). Per germline, CDR1 MNHNS and CDR2 SASEGT. The CDR3 consists of 13 residues. Trimming cost V 8 bases and J 0 bases, with 11 bases left between them. The CDR3 DNA reads TGTGCCAGCTCGGACACTCCCTCCTACGAGCAGTACTTC. This codes for CASSDTPSYEQYF.

A word on this clonotype: One end of the junction does not line up with germline, which may come from a read error. The V call is TRBV11-1, the J call TRBJ1-6, with unresolved D. Germline V CDR1 and CDR2: SGHAT, FQDESV (reference sequence). CDR3 length equals 12 residues. CDR3 protein: CASGFIDSPLHF. The CDR3 DNA follows: TGTGCCAGCGGCTTTATCGATTCACCCCTCCACTTT. The whole variable domain, remainder taken from reference TRBV11-1 and TRBJ1-6, is EAEVAQSPRYKITEKSQAVAFWCDPISGHATLYWYRQILGQGPELLVQFQDESVVDDSQLPKDRFSAERLKGVDSTLKIQPAELGDSAMYLCASGFIDSPLHFGNGTRLTVT.

This clonotype was seen at least ten times. The chain recombines TRBV7-2 with TRBJ2-1; D is unclear. Trimming took off 3 bases at V and 5 bases at J, with 8 bases between the two ends. Germline CDR1 is SGHTA and CDR2 is FQGNSA. This CDR3 comprises 13 residues. CDR3 protein: CASSFPPDNEQFF. CDR3 nucleotide sequence: TGTGCCAGCAGCTTCCCCCCGGACAATGAGCAGTTCTTC.

At least ten counts were recorded for this clonotype. The rearrangement uses TRBV7-6 and TRBJ1-5; TRBD1 is a possible D gene (5 bases). CDR1 is SGHVS, CDR2 FNYEAQ, per germline. V was pared by 4 bases and J by 2 bases, with 15 bases between. This CDR3 has 16 residues. The CDR3 DNA reads TGTGCCAGCAGCTCGCGGGAGGGGTTAGGCAATCAGCCCCAGCATTTT. Protein: CASSSREGLGNQPQHF.

This clonotype showed up many times. This chain uses TRBV7-2 with TRBJ1-5; D is unresolved. There are 15 residues in the CDR3. Trimming cost V 1 base and J 1 base, with 8 bases left between them. The germline V gene has CDR1 SGHTA and CDR2 FQGNSA. CDR3 region: CASSLEYRSNQPQHF. The CDR3 nucleotides are TGTGCCAGCAGCTTAGAGTACAGAAGCAATCAGCCCCAGCATTTT.

Written as DNA, the CDR3 is TGTGCCAGCAGGGGTGGAGGACAGGGCGCGGAGACCCAGTACTTC. Protein product: CASRGGGQGAETQYF. The gene calls are TRBV6-5 and TRBJ2-5, with 8 bases aligning to TRBD1. The CDR3 extends over 15 amino acids. V was pared by 6 bases and J by 5 bases, with 11 bases of the junction left unmatched. CDR1 is MNHEY, CDR2 SVGAGI, per germline.

This clonotype showed up just a few times. A junction boundary mismatches the germline segment, possibly from a read error. DNA for the CDR3: TGTGCCAGCAGCCAAGTGGCGTCCCGGGACACCGAGGGGTATGGCTACACCTTC. Translated: CASSQVASRDTEGYGYTF. The chain joins TRBV4-1 to TRBJ1-2; D might be TRBD1 (6 bases). This CDR3 has 18 amino acids. The germline V gene has CDR1 MGHRA and CDR2 YSYEKL.

This clonotype was counted between two and nine times. V and J are TRBV6-6 and TRBJ2-7; D is possibly TRBD1 (6 bases). Germline V lookup: CDR1 MNHNY, CDR2 SVGAGI (reference sequence). Trimming took off 6 bases at V and 5 bases at J, with 20 bases between the two ends. The CDR3 consists of 15 residues. Here the CDR3 DNA reads TGTGCCAGCAGCCGTCCCTCCGGGACATTGGACGAGCAGTACTTC. Protein sequence: CASSRPSGTLDEQYF.

In this sample, this clonotype turned up many times. This rearrangement joins TRBV7-8 to TRBJ2-7; the match to TRBD2 covers 8 bases. The length of the CDR3 is 15 residues. Germline V gene lookup returns CDR1 SGHVS and CDR2 FQNEAQ. After removal of 5 bases from V and 1 base from J, the junction contained 7 bases not matched to a gene. The CDR3 nucleotides are TGTGCCAGCAGCACGGAGCGGGAGAGGTCCTACGAGCAGTACTTC. This gives the protein CASSTERERSYEQYF.